The entry below describes one T cell receptor (beta chain). Original methodology: Estimation of nucleated cell counts was performed using reference gene primer amplification. Method: immunoSEQ multiplex PCR; TCRdb's copy keeps in-frame clones and lacks some. Clone size and the V and J calls come from that table; the DNA yielded D and trimming. The repertoire has approximately 250,000 clones, around 93% of them found once; the top ten carry 2.8%. Participants came from some 26 US areas, aged about 18 to 89 years. A COVID-19 case was met by exposed participants within 2 weeks before study entry. The data derive from a study of blood T cell repertoires in COVID-19. Study at large: Sources were T cells, B-cell-depleted T cells, or PBMCs; the material itself was cDNA or gDNA.

The CDR3 runs to 15 residues. CDR1 and CDR2 from the germline V gene are KGHSH and LQKENI. V was clipped by 2 bases and J by 0 bases, with 10 bases between them. The rearrangement links TRBV18 to TRBJ2-5, with D perhaps matching TRBD1 (5 bases). This receptor was obtained from a man aged 35 to 55 who had been exposed to COVID-19. The sequenced material came from PBMCs or T cells enriched from blood (not recorded which). The CDR3 region is CASSPNRFNQETQYF. As DNA, the CDR3 is TGTGCCAGCTCACCAAACAGGTTCAACCAAGAGACCCAGTACTTC.